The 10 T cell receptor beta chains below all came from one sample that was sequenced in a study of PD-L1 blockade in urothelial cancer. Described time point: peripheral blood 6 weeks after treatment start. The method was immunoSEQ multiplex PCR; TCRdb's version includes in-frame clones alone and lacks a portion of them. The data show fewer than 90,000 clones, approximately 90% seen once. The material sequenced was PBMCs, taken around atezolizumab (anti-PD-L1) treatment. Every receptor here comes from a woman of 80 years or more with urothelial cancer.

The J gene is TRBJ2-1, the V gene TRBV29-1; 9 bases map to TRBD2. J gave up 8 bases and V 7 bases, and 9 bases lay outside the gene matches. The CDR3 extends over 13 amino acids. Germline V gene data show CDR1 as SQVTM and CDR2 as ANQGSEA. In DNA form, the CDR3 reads TGCAGCGCCAGTAGCGGGAGAATCCATGAGCAGTTCTTC. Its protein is CSASSGRIHEQFF.

The CDR3 nucleotides read TGTGCCAGCAGATCGGGGGGGAGTTACGAGCAGTACTTC. Translating gives CASRSGGSYEQYF. The rearrangement joins TRBV6-1 to TRBJ2-7; the match to TRBD2 covers 8 bases. Germline V lookup: CDR1 MNHNS, CDR2 SASEGT. Trimming took 6 bases from V and 4 from J; bases not matched to a gene: 5. The CDR3 has 13 residues.

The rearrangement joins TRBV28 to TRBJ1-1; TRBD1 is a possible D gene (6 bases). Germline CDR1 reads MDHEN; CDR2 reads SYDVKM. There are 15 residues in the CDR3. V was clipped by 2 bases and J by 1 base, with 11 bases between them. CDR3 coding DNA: TGTGCCAGCAGTTTAACAGGGACGAGGAACACTGAAGCTTTCTTT. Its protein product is CASSLTGTRNTEAFF.

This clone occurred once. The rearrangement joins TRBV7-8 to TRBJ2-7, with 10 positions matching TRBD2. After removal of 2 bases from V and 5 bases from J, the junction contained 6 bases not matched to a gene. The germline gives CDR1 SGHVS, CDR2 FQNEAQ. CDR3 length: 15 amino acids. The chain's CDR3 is CASSLILAGIHEQYF. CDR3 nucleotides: TGTGCCAGCAGCTTAATACTAGCGGGAATCCACGAGCAGTACTTC.

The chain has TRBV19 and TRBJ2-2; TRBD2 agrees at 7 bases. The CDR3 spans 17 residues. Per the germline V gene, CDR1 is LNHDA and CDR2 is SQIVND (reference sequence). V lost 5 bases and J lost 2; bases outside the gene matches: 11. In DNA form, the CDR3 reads TGTGCCAGTAGTCGTGGGTTTCTAGCGGCAAACACCGGGGAGCTGTTTTTT. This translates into CASSRGFLAANTGELFF.

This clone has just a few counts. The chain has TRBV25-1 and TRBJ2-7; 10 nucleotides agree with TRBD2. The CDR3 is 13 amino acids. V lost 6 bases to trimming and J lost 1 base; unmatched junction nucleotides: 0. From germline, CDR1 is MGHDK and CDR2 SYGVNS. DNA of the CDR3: TGTGCCAGCAGAGCGGGAGGGTCCTACGAGCAGTACTTC. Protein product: CASRAGGSYEQYF.

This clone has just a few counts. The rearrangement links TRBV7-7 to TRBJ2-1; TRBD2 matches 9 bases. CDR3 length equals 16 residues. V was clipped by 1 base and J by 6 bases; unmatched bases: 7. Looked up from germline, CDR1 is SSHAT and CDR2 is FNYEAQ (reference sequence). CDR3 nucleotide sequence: TGTGCCAGCAGCTTAGGGGGCGGGAGGGCCCCCAATGAGCAGTTCTTC. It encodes CASSLGGGRAPNEQFF.

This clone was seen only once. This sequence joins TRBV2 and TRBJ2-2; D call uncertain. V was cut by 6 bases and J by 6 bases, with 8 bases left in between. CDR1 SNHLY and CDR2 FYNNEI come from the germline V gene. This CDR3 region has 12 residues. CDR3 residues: CASSPFPGELFF. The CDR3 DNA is TGTGCCAGCAGCCCTTTCCCCGGGGAGCTGTTTTTT.

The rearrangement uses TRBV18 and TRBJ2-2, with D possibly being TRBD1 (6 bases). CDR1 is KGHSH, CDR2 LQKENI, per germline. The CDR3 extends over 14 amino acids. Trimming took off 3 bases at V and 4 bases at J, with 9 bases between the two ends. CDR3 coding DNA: TGTGCCAGCTCACCCCCAGGGGCCACCGGGGAGCTGTTTTTT. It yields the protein CASSPPGATGELFF.

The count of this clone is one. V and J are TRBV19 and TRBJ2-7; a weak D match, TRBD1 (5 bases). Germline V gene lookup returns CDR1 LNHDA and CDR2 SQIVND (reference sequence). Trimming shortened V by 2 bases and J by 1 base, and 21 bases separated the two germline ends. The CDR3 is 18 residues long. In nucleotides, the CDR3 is TGTGCCAGTAGTATATACCACACACGACAGAAAGGGTCCTACGAGCAGTACTTC. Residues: CASSIYHTRQKGSYEQYF.